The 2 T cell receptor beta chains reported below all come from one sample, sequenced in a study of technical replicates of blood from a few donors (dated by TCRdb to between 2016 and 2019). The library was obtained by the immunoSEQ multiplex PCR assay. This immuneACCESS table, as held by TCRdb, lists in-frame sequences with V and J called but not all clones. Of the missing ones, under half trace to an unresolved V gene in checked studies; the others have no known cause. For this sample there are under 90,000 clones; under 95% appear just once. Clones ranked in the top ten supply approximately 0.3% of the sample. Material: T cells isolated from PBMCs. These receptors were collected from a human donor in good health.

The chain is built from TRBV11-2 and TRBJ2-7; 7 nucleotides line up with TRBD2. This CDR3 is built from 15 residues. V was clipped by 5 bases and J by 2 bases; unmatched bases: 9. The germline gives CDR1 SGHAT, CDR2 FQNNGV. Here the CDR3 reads CASSPWGGRAYEQYF. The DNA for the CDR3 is TGTGCCAGCAGCCCCTGGGGTGGGAGGGCCTACGAGCAGTACTTC.

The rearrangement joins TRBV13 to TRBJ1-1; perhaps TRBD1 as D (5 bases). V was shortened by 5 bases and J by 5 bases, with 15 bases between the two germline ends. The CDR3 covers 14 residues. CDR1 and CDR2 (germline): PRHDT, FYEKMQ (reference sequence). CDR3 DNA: TGTGCCAGCAGCCCGCGTGCCAAGGGGACTGAAGCTTTCTTT. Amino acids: CASSPRAKGTEAFF.